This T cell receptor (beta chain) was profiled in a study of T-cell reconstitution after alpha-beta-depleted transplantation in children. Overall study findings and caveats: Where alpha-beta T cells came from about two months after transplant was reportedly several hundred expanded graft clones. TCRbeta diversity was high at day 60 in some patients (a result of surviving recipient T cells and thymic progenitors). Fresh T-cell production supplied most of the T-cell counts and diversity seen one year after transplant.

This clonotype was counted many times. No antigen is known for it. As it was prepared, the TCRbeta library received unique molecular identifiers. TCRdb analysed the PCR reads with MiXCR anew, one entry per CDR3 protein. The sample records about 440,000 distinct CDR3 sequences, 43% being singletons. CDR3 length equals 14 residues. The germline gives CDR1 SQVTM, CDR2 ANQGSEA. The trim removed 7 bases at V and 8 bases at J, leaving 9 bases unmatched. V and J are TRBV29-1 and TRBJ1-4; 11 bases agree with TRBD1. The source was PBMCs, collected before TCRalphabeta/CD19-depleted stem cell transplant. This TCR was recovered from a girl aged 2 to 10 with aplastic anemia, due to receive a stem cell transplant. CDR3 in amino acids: CSAAGTGGQEKLFF. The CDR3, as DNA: TGCAGCGCCGCAGGGACAGGGGGTCAGGAAAAACTGTTTTTT.